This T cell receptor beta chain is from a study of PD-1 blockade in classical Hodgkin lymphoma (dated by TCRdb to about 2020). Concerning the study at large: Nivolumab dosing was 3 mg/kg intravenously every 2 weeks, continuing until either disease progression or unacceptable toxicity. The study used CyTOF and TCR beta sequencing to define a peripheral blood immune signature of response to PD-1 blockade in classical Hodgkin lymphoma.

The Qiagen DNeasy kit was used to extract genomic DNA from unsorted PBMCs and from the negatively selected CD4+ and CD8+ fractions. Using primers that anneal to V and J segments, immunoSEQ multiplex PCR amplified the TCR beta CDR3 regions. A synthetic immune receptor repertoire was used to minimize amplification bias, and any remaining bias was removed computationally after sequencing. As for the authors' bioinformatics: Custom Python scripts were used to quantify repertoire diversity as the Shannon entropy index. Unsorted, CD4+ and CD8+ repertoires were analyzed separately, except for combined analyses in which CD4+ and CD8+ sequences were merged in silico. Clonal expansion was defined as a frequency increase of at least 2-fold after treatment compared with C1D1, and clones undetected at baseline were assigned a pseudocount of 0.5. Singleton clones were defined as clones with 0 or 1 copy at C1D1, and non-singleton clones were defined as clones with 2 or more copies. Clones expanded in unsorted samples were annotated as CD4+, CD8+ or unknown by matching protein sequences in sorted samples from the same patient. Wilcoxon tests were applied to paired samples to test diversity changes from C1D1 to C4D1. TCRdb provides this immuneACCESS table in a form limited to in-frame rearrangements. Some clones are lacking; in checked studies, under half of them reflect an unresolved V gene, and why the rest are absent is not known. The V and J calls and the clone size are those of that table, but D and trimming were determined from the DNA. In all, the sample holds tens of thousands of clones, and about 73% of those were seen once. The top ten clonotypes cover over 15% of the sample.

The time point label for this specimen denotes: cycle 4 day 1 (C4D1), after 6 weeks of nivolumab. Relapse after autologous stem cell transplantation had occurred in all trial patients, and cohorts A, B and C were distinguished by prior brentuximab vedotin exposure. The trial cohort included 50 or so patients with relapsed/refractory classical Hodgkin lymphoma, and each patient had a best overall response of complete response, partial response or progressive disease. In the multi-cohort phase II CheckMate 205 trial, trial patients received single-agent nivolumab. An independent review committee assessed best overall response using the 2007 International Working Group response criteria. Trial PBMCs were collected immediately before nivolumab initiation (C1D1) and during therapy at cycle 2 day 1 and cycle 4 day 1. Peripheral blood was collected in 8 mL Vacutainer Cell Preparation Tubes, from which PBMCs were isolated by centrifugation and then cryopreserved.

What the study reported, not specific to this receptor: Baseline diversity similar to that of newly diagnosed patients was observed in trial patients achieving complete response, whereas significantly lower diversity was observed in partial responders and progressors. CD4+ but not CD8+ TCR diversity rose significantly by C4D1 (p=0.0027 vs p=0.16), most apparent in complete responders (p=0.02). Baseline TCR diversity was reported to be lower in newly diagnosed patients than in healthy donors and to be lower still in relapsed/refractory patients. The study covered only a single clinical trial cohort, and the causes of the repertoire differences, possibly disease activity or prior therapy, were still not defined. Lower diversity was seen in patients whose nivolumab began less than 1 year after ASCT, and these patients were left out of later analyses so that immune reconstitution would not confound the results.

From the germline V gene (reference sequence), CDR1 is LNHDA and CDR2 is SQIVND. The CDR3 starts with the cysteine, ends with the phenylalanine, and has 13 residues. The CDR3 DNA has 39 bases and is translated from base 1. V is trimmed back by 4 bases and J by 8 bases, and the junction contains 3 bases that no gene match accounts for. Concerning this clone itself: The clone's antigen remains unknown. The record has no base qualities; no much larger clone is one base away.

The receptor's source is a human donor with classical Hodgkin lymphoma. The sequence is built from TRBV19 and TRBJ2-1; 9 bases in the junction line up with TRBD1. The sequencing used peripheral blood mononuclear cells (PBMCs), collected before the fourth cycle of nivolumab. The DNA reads TGTGCCAGTAGTACCTGGGACAGGGATGAGCAGTTCTTC. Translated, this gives CASSTWDRDEQFF.